A selection of T cell receptor beta chains follows, all from one sample in a study of blood T cell repertoires in COVID-19. Produced via immunoSEQ multiplex PCR; TCRdb's table is partial and in-frame only. Of roughly 70,000 clones listed, approximately 90% are singletons. Sequencing input: peripheral blood. The receptors here all came from a man aged 50 to 59 with COVID-19, enrolled during active disease. Each CDR3 is given with its conserved first and last residue.

TRBV5-1,CASSPGTSGSGETQYF
TRBV5-4,CASSATSGEGDTQYF
TRBV19,CASSTDRGTGNTIYF
TRBV28,CASSLLKEGGETQYF
TRBV7-2,CASSLVGGASDTQYF
TRBV28,CASSFQQTGLDTQYF
TRBV7-2,CASSSWDRGGETQYF
TRBV27,CASSSTVLPYEQYF
TRBV19,CASSIDGQNGYTF
TRBV9,CASSVVPVADTQYF
TRBV7-3,CASSFAGTANTGELFF
TRBV5-1,CASSTGTGVYNEQFF
TRBV6-4,CASSSPSSRVPRFYGYTF
TRBV30,CAWSRQGAREKLFF
TRBV7-2,CAGAGGPVDTQYF
TRBV11-2,CASSLYRGLSNEQFF
TRBV2,CASSSETKNIQYF
TRBV19,CASNYRGPIDTEAFF
TRBV28,CASSLAAGGRTGELFF